This T cell receptor (beta chain) stems from a study of cytomegalovirus exposure and HLA in healthy donors (dated 2017 in TCRdb). Regarding the study in general: An earlier analysis of 587 of the donors reported over 250 Gb of sequence data and around 110 million unique TCR beta sequences obtained from 150 million to 200 million T cells. HLA typing covered class I and class II loci at four-digit resolution. The genetic ancestry cluster associated with self-reported Caucasian donors included 81% of the 300 to 400 genotyped donors. Donor age, sex, ethnicity and CMV serostatus were collected together with the repertoire data. An earlier analysis of roughly 580 of the donors used high-throughput TCR beta sequencing to judge whether each TCR beta V gene segment behaved as functional or pseudogenic. The study was designed to test whether signatures of past pathogen exposure could be identified by cataloging public T cell receptors. The study combined high-throughput TCR immunosequencing, statistical association of individual TCRs with disease status, and machine learning to predict cytomegalovirus infection status. Using immunosequencing, the study profiled T cell repertoires from fewer than 700 subjects and related those repertoires to cytomegalovirus serostatus. Roughly 300 gigabases of sequencing data and tens of millions of unique TCR sequences were included in an early release covering about 620 HLA-typed donors. Besides the first cohort of around 670 subjects, a separate validation cohort made up of over 100 different subjects was used. All discovery cohort repertoires had been generated using a single sequencing platform. Typing coverage differed by locus: A, B, C, DRB1 and DQB1 were typed in roughly 629-630 donors, DQA1 in approximately 520, DPA1 in around 610, and DPB1 in 450 to 480. Because of strong linkage in the cohort, roughly 5 DR-DQ haplotypes were treated as single units for association and clustering. Rather than using new phenotypic data, the later analysis identified candidate immune exposures from TCR beta sequences and from how often those sequences occurred across donors. On average, roughly 200,000 unique TCR beta nucleotide sequences were sequenced per donor among some 420 genotyped donors of the cohort, with roughly 18% of those sequences being non-productive. To study patterns of TCR occurrence, a later analysis re-analyzed previously published TCR beta repertoires from around 660 donors and added high-resolution HLA genotyping. Genome-wide SNP genotypes for about 65% of the 666 donors were used in a later genetic analysis, which treated that subset as a discovery cohort. On the study overall, not on this receptor specifically: Because HLA typing was missing for some donors at each locus, association tests included only the typed subset. According to a later genetic analysis, donors in an Asian-associated ancestry cluster had fewer N-insertions in productive TCRs than the approximately 650-donor mean. V-gene and J-gene trimming of TCR beta chains was associated with a missense DCLRE1C variant in a later genetic analysis, and the association was replicated in an independent cohort. Linkage disequilibrium might explain the correlated functional status among segregating V segments, but an unknown experimental factor could not be excluded. A further reported finding was that TCR beta sequences accurately predicted the HLA-A and HLA-B alleles for most subjects in the first cohort. The authors suggested that the approach could potentially be generalized to other disease states and immunological phenotypes. In vitro tests confirmed that a few of the cytomegalovirus-associated TCR beta chains recognize cytomegalovirus antigens. According to a later analysis, most CMV-associated TCR beta chains appeared to be HLA-restricted, and the HLA associations seemed to be driven largely by CMV exposure. A later analysis associated about 17,000 TCR beta sequences with specific HLA alleles at a false discovery rate of 0.05. The earlier analysis of fewer than 750 of the donors excluded 15 to 20 rarely observed V segments, including chromosome 9 orphons, because counts were too low. Roughly uniform sequencing depth across donors was assumed in presence/absence analyses, although this assumption may not hold. A group of highly shared sequence variants was considered likely to be a technical artifact of the sequencing pipeline. In a later analysis, several top co-occurrence clusters were reported to appear linked to parvovirus B19, influenza, CMV and Epstein-Barr virus. Strong co-occurrence of HLA alleles, especially DR and DQ, made assigning TCR associations to individual alleles difficult. Because the 87-base-pair reads could not distinguish some IMGT-functional V segments, including TRBV6-2 and TRBV6-3, those segments were excluded. Most TCR sequences were seen in very few donors, while some public TCRs were found in many individuals. An earlier analysis of approximately 540 of the donors showed that most TCR beta V segments appeared in productive rearrangements either about 87% or about 30% of the time, which broadly matched IMGT annotations. In this cohort, only TCR beta chains were sequenced, and detectable features were limited by the absence of alpha or paired-chain data. The classifier was reported to diagnose cytomegalovirus status with high specificity and sensitivity in both the original and validation cohorts. In a later analysis, HLA-associated TCR beta chains showed more clonal expansion and lower generation probabilities than non-associated chains that were equally common. The study listed 170 or so TCR beta chains as associated with cytomegalovirus. In a later analysis, TCR association rates were found to vary across HLA loci, with the most associated TCRs seen for DRB1 alleles and the fewest for HLA-C alleles. The only immune exposure information available for the cohort was CMV serostatus.

About this clone itself: Its specific antigen is unknown. Base qualities are not at hand, and no much larger clone is one base apart.

The CDR3 holds 13 amino acids from the cysteine to the phenylalanine. Left in the record is the CDR3 DNA by itself, 39 bases read in frame from the first base. Relative to germline, V is 6 bases shorter and J is 2 bases shorter, with 10 bases between their ends. CDR1 and CDR2, per the germline V gene (reference sequence), are MNHNY and SVGAGI. Receptor amplification or capture employed the immunoSEQ multiplex PCR assay. For the multiplex PCR, a mixture combining 60 forward primers for TCR Vbeta segments and 13 reverse primers for TCR Jbeta segments was used. Amplification of the CDR3 region of rearranged TCR beta genes was performed with a multiplex PCR assay on genomic DNA. The Illumina HiSeq System was used to sequence the amplified TCR beta libraries as 87-base-pair reads. The authors' pipeline ran thus. In a later analysis, roughly 80 million unique TCR beta chains were counted across the roughly 670 repertoires, and approximately 11 million of these chains were shared by at least two donors. Raw reads were error-corrected and collapsed into unique sequences with a nearest-neighbor algorithm that merged closely related sequences to remove PCR and sequencing errors. CDR3 sequences were aligned to IMGT reference sequences to assign V, D and J gene segments. For a sequence to be retained, a match of at least six nucleotides was required to both a V gene segment and a J gene segment. Rearrangements were classified as productive when the CDR3 lacked stop codons and remained in frame with V and J, and all other rearrangements were classified as non-productive. CDR3 was defined by IMGT convention, running from the second conserved V-encoded cysteine to the conserved J-encoded phenylalanine. The earlier analysis of 500 to 650 of the donors excluded any sequence lacking an unambiguous match to a single V gene segment. An earlier analysis of 500 to 700 of the donors classified V segments as functional when productive rearrangements were above 56.7% and as segregating when the standard deviation between donors was above 5%. A statistical classification framework was developed to diagnose cytomegalovirus status using the catalog of TCR beta chain sequences. A later analysis assigned V and J genes by comparing TCR nucleotide sequences with IMGT/GENE-DB human TR gene sequences. In a later analysis, CDR3 sequences and most-parsimonious VDJ recombination scenarios were assigned using the TCRdist pipeline. In a later analysis, each TCR beta chain was defined by its CDR3 amino acid sequence together with its V-gene family, and reads lacking a unique V-gene family were excluded. In a later analysis, a few hundred highly shared, low-generation-probability nucleotide sequences were removed to address suspected cross-contamination and a sequencing artifact. For each public chain, a later analysis derived a clonal expansion index from normalized ranks of inferred template counts within each repertoire. A later analysis computed generation probabilities with a VDJ recombination model fitted to out-of-frame rearrangements, and checked the results against IGoR. A later analysis scored TCR-TCR, TCR-HLA and TCR-CMV co-occurrence with hypergeometric tests, applying a repertoire-size bias correction to TCR pairs. To estimate false discovery rates, a later analysis permuted the HLA or CMV assignments 20 times. A later analysis grouped co-occurring TCRs with DBSCAN, adding TCRdist sequence similarity when clustering within HLA-allele-positive subsets. Co-occurrence clustering excluded repertoires with fewer than 30,000 or more than 120,000 public chains, plus five with anomalous nucleotide sharing. In TCRdb, the immuneACCESS table is reduced to in-frame sequences with V and J assigned. These tables do not hold every clone; where another copy was compared, an unresolved V gene accounts for under half, and the others remain unexplained. V, J and clone size were drawn from that table, and D and trimming were deduced from the DNA. Present in this sample are about 200,000 clones, around 79% of which were seen just once. Around 1.4% of the sample rests with the top ten.

The cohort consisted of approximately 670 healthy bone marrow donors. At the time of sampling, every cohort member was nominally healthy, though immune exposures that went unrecorded were likely present. The donor was CMV seronegative and belonged to the group of over 350 seronegative cohort members. A peripheral blood sample was provided by each donor, and peripheral blood mononuclear cells were used for TCR beta sequencing. The Qiagen DNeasy Blood Extraction Kit was used to extract genomic DNA from the blood cell samples. The sample was PBMCs. Recombination linked TRBV6-6 to TRBJ1-2; matching of 5 bases hints at TRBD1 as the D gene. The receptor was isolated from a woman aged 45 to 65 in good health and CMV-seronegative. The CDR3 reads CASSHRINYGYTF. At the DNA level, the sequence is TGTGCCAGCAGCCACAGGATCAACTATGGCTACACCTTC.